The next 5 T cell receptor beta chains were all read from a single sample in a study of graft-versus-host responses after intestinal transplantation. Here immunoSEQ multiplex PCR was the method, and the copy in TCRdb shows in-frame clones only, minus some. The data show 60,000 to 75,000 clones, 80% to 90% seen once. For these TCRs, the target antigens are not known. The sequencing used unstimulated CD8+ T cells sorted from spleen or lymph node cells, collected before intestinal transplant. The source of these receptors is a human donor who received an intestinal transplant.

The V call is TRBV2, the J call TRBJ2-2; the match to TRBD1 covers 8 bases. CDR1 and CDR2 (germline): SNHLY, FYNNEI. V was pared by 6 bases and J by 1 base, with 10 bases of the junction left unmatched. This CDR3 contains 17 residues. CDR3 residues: CASSPRAGGWNTGELFF. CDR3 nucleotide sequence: TGTGCCAGCAGCCCCCGGGCAGGGGGCTGGAACACCGGGGAGCTGTTTTTT.

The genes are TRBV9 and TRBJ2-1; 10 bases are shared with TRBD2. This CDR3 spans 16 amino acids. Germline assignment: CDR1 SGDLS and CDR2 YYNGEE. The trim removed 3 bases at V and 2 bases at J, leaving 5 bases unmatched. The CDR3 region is CASSARSGRTYNEQFF. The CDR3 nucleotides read TGTGCCAGCAGCGCCCGTAGCGGGAGGACCTACAATGAGCAGTTCTTC.

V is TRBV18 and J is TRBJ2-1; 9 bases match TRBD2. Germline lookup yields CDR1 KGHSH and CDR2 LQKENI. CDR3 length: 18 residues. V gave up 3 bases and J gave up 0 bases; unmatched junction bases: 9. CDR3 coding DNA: TGTGCCAGCTCACCGCTAGCGGGGCCCGAGAGCTCCTACAATGAGCAGTTCTTC. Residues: CASSPLAGPESSYNEQFF.

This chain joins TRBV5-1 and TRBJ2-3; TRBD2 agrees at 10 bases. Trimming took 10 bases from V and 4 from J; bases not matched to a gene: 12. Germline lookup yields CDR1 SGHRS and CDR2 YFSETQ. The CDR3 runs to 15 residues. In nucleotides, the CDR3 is TGCGCCCCCACGGTTCCGAGCGGGGGGGCAGATACGCAGTATTTT. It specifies CAPTVPSGGADTQYF. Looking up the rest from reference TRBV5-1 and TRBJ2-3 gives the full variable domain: KAGVTQTPRYLIKTRGQQVTLSCSPISGHRSVSWYQQTPGQGLQFLFEYFSETQRNKGNFPGRFSGRQFSNSRSEMNVSTLELGDSALYLCAPTVPSGGADTQYFGPGTRLTVL.

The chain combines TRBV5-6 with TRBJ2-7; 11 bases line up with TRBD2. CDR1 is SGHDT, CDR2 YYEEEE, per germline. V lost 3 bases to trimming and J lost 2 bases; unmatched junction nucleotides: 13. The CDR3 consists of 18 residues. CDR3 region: CASSSVSGRAGHPYEQYF. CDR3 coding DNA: TGTGCCAGCAGCTCAGTTAGCGGGAGGGCTGGGCACCCCTACGAGCAGTACTTC. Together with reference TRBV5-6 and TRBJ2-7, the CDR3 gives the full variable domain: DAGVTQSPTHLIKTRGQQVTLRCSPKSGHDTVSWYQQALGQGPQFIFQYYEEEERQRGNFPDRFSGHQFPNYSSELNVNALLLGDSALYLCASSSVSGRAGHPYEQYFGPGTRLTVT.